This TCR beta chain derives from a study of T cells in Graves' hyperthyroidism and ophthalmopathy. The CDR3 length is 15 residues, termini included. Germline values: CDR1 SNHLY, CDR2 FYNNEI. Notes on this clonotype: No DNA is shown, since the ends of the CDR3 on it are uncertain; the CDR3 is the one TCRdb lists.

Graves' hyperthyroidism was deemed stable absent ophthalmopathy progression within 18 months. Amplification of TCR beta CDR3 regions used RNA as the template. An initial round of RT-PCR targeting the TCR CDR3 relied on the HTBI primer set. TCRdb analysed the multiplex PCR reads with MiXCR anew, one entry per CDR3 protein. The table shows about 740,000 distinct CDR3 sequences, with 11% to 15% occurring only once. The clonotype comes from a woman under 30 with Graves' hyperthyroidism. Sequencing was performed on blood. The J gene is TRBJ2-2, the V gene TRBV2. The CDR3 here is CAIRKSEESPGSCFF.